This TCR beta chain derives from a study of cytomegalovirus exposure and HLA in healthy donors. Findings and limits, study-wide: In a later analysis, HLA-associated TCR beta chains were more clonally expanded than equally common others. Cytomegalovirus association was assigned to approximately 180 TCR beta chains. Some V segments, TRBV6-2 and TRBV6-3 among them, were indistinguishable and were therefore excluded.

Sampled while nominally healthy, donors likely had unrecorded immune exposures. V lost 1 base and J 4 bases, leaving 9 bases between the germline ends. The CDR3 covers 14 residues. Germline CDR1 and CDR2: SGHVS and FNYEAQ. Concerning this clone: Its antigen is undetermined.

Primers: 60 Vbeta forward and 13 Jbeta reverse. Data came from immunoSEQ multiplex PCR; TCRdb stores just in-frame clones and leaves some out. The sample carries 110,000 or so clones, 75% recorded once. Material for sequencing was PBMCs. This TCR was recovered from a woman aged 35 to 49 in good health and CMV-seropositive. The rearrangement joins TRBV7-6 to TRBJ2-3; no clear D gene. The CDR3 here is CASSLGSRADTQYF. In DNA, the CDR3 is TGTGCCAGCAGCTTAGGGTCGCGCGCAGATACGCAGTATTTT.